These 2 T cell receptor beta chains came from one sample sequenced in a study of response to subunit inactivated influenza vaccine. MiXCR, run by TCRdb on the RT-PCR reads, gives a single entry per CDR3 protein. The top ten hold about 2.8% of the sample, which has just under 550,000 distinct CDR3 sequences, around 25% seen once. A further study also used this sample, focusing on T cells expressing NK-cell markers. Per that study: Beta-chain TCR cDNA was generated via 5'RACE template switching with UMIs.

This specimen consisted of CD4+ T cells sorted from PBMCs, obtained roughly 13 days after vaccination. These receptors were obtained from a man between 45 and 60 years old who received an inactivated influenza vaccine.

This clonotype has just a few counts. This chain uses TRBV5-1 with TRBJ2-7; 12 bases align to TRBD1. The CDR3 runs to 14 residues. Germline assignment: CDR1 SGHRS and CDR2 YFSETQ. J gave up 7 bases and V 4 bases, and 6 bases lay outside the gene matches. CDR3: CASSKGQGAGEQYF. The DNA for the CDR3 is TGCGCCAGCAGCAAGGGACAGGGGGCTGGAGAGCAGTACTTC.

V and J are TRBV6-2 or TRBV6-3 and TRBJ2-1; unclear D gene. The CDR3 consists of 12 residues. Germline V gene sequence: CDR1 MNHEY, CDR2 SVGEGT. The V end was cut by 0 bases, the J end by 13 bases, with 10 bases between. CDR3 sequence (DNA): TGTGCCAGCAGTTACTCTTCTACCCAACAGTTCTTC. Protein product: CASSYSSTQQFF.